This T cell receptor beta chain was observed in a study of blood T cell repertoires in COVID-19. Study in general: Some COVID-19 samples were acute and others convalescent; all came from the United States, Italy and Spain.

In the original analysis: It was from reference gene primer amplification that nucleated cell counts were estimated. Profiling relied on immunoSEQ multiplex PCR, and the TCRdb table lists in-frame clones only, not all of them. V and J calls and clone size are given by that table; D and trimming were obtained from the DNA. The sample comprises 45,000 or so clones, 87% of which are singletons, and under 2.5% rests with the top ten. The germline CDR1 and CDR2 sequences are MDHEN and SYDVKM. The germline V and J ends were trimmed by 7 bases and 6 bases, with 9 bases remaining between them. The CDR3 runs 12 residues.

The rearrangement joins TRBV28 to TRBJ2-2; the D gene is possibly TRBD1 (6 bases). Sequenced: peripheral blood. The receptor comes from a woman of 80 years or more with COVID-19, enrolled during active disease. The CDR3 DNA follows: TGTGCCAGCAATGGACAGTCCGGGGAGCTGTTTTTT. Amino acid sequence: CASNGQSGELFF. Looking up the rest from reference TRBV28 and TRBJ2-2 gives the full variable domain: DVKVTQSSRYLVKRTGEKVFLECVQDMDHENMFWYRQDPGLGLRLIYFSYDVKMKEKGDIPEGYSVSREKKERFSLILESASTNQTSMYLCASNGQSGELFFGEGSRLTVL.